This T cell receptor (beta chain) was recovered during a study of T cell changes during pregnancy in multiple sclerosis. Libraries were prepared by immunoSEQ multiplex PCR; TCRdb keeps only in-frame clonotypes and omits some of them. Here the sample spans 60,000 to 90,000 clones, roughly 92% being singletons. The junction had 4 bases not matched to a gene; V was cut back by 0 bases and J by 2 bases. The CDR3 extends over 15 amino acids. From germline, CDR1 is SEHNR and CDR2 FQNEAQ (reference sequence). The input for sequencing was peripheral blood, taken in the first trimester of pregnancy. The TCR sequence derives from a female donor in good health, enrolled as a control in a pregnancy study. The V gene is TRBV7-9, the J gene TRBJ2-7, with 7 positions matching TRBD1. CDR3 bases: TGTGCCAGCAGCTTAGCGGACAGGCCAGCCTACGAGCAGTACTTC. Amino acid sequence: CASSLADRPAYEQYF.